This T cell receptor beta chain was obtained from a study of cytomegalovirus exposure and HLA in healthy donors. Whole-study context: Across almost 400 genotyped donors, roughly 80% landed in the Caucasian-associated ancestry cluster. The study's findings and limits: TCR beta chains numbering more than 150 were designated cytomegalovirus-associated. Earlier analysis yielded a pattern in which most TCR beta V segments were productive about 87% or about 30% of the time.

The study ran its PCR with 60 Vbeta and 13 Jbeta primers. The method was immunoSEQ multiplex PCR; TCRdb's version includes in-frame clones alone and lacks a portion of them. The table includes under 200,000 clones, around 75% detected once. This CDR3 comprises 17 residues. The V gene end was trimmed by 6 bases and the J gene end by 9 bases; junction bases not matched to a gene: 19. From germline, CDR1 is SNHLY and CDR2 FYNNEI. Points on this clone: The antigen is undetermined.

Sequences were obtained from PBMCs. The genes are TRBV2 and TRBJ2-5, with 10 bases aligning to TRBD2. The sequence was collected from a woman aged 50 to 60 in good health and CMV-seropositive. CDR3 residues: CASSQFSGAGGKGPQYF. The DNA for the CDR3 is TGTGCCAGCAGCCAATTCTCGGGAGCGGGGGGGAAAGGTCCCCAGTACTTC.